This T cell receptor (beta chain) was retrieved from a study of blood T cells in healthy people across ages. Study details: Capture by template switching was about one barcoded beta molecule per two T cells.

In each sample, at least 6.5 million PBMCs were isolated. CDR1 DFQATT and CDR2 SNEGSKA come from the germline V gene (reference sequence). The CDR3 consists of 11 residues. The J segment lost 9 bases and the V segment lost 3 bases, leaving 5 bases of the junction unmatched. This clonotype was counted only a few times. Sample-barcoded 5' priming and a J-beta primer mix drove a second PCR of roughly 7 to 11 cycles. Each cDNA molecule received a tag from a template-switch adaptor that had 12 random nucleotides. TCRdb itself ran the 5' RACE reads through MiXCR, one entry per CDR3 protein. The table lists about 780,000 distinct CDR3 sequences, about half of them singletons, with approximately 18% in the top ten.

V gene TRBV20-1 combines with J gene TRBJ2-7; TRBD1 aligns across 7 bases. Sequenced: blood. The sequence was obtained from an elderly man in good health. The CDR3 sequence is CSASQGVGQYF. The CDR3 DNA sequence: TGCAGTGCTAGTCAGGGGGTGGGGCAGTACTTC.